One and the same sample provided the 9 T cell receptor beta chains below, sequenced in a study of blood T cells in healthy people across ages. A sample-barcoded 5' primer and a J-beta primer mix were used in a second PCR of about 7 to 12 cycles. TCRdb re-called the 5' RACE reads through MiXCR, storing one row per CDR3 protein. The table includes about 1,500,000 distinct CDR3 sequences, 42% detected once. The sample consisted of blood. The receptors here all came from a woman in her late teens or twenties in good health.

Only a few counts were recorded for this clonotype. V and J are TRBV28 and TRBJ1-2; possibly TRBD1 for D (5 bases). Germline assignment: CDR1 MDHEN and CDR2 SYDVKM. V was trimmed by 6 bases and J by 5 bases, leaving 16 bases between them. The CDR3 contains 14 residues. CDR3 bases: TGTGCCAGCAGAAGACAGCTCCGTACATATGGCTACACCTTC. It specifies CASRRQLRTYGYTF.

This clonotype was seen only a few times. The rearrangement links TRBV27 to TRBJ2-5; D perhaps matches TRBD2 (5 bases). The CDR3 totals 16 residues. Germline CDR1 and CDR2: MNHEY and SMNVEV (reference sequence). Trimming removed 5 bases from V and 0 bases from J, with 16 bases in between. CDR3 residues: CASSPVEGTYQETQYF. The CDR3 coding sequence is TGTGCCAGCAGTCCAGTCGAGGGAACCTACCAAGAGACCCAGTACTTC.

The chain recombines TRBV5-1 with TRBJ2-7, with 8 bases fitting TRBD1. Trimming took 3 bases from V and 7 from J; bases not matched to a gene: 12. This CDR3 spans 15 amino acids. Germline CDR1 SGHRS, CDR2 YFSETQ. CDR3 in DNA: TGCGCCAGCAGCTGGAGGACAGGGTCCAACAATGAGCAGTACTTC. This encodes CASSWRTGSNNEQYF.

Points on this clonotype: It may be a read error: a sequence one base away is much more abundant. The chain is built from TRBV20-1 and TRBJ2-1, with 13 nucleotides matching TRBD2. The CDR3 is 14 amino acids. Germline CDR1 DFQATT, CDR2 SNEGSKA (reference sequence). V lost 3 bases to trimming and J lost 12 bases; unmatched junction nucleotides: 8. The CDR3 sequence is CSASRTSGSYGQFF. The DNA of the CDR3 is TGCAGTGCTAGTCGGACTAGCGGGAGCTATGGGCAGTTCTTC.

In this sample, this clonotype turned up a few times. The CDR3 loop reads CASSPGGSGRTSYNEQFF. The CDR3 DNA reads TGTGCCAGCAGCCCGGGAGGCAGCGGGAGAACATCCTACAATGAGCAGTTCTTC. V gene TRBV3-1 combines with J gene TRBJ2-1; TRBD2 agrees at 8 bases. This CDR3 comprises 18 residues. Germline V gives CDR1 LGHDT, CDR2 YNNKEL (reference sequence). V dropped 4 bases and J dropped 1; count of bases not matched to a gene: 12.

This clonotype showed up just a few times. The chain uses TRBV28 and TRBJ1-2; unclear D gene. Germline CDR1 MDHEN, CDR2 SYDVKM. V shed 8 bases and J shed 4 bases, with 11 bases lying between them. CDR3 length: 12 residues. The CDR3 coding sequence is TGTGCCAGCCGGCCGCCCAGCTATGGCTACACCTTC. Translated: CASRPPSYGYTF.

This clonotype was seen many times. The chain carries TRBV25-1 and TRBJ2-1; D gene unclear. Germline V lookup: CDR1 MGHDK, CDR2 SYGVNS. This CDR3 has 11 amino acids. Trimming shortened V by 6 bases and J by 5 bases, and 5 bases separated the two germline ends. The CDR3 nucleotides read TGTGCCAGCAGGCGGAACAATGAGCAGTTCTTC. This codes for CASRRNNEQFF.

This clonotype was found a few times. This sequence joins TRBV29-1 and TRBJ2-1; 10 positions match TRBD2. TRBJ2-7 matches the DNA end more closely, so the J call is doubtful. Germline V gene sequence: CDR1 SQVTM, CDR2 ANQGSEA. The CDR3 is 15 amino acids. The CDR3 DNA reads TGCAGCGTCGGGGGGCTAGCGGGGGCCTACAATGAGCAGTACTTC. This sequence encodes CSVGGLAGAYNEQYF.

The chain has TRBV30 and TRBJ2-5, with D possibly matching TRBD1 (5 bases). The germline gives CDR1 GTSNPN, CDR2 SVGIG (reference sequence). Trimming shortened V by 3 bases and J by 2 bases, and 19 bases separated the two germline ends. The CDR3 totals 16 residues. The CDR3, as DNA: TGTGCCTGGAGAGTTGGGCAGGGTCCCCCTCAAGAGACCCAGTACTTC. It encodes CAWRVGQGPPQETQYF.